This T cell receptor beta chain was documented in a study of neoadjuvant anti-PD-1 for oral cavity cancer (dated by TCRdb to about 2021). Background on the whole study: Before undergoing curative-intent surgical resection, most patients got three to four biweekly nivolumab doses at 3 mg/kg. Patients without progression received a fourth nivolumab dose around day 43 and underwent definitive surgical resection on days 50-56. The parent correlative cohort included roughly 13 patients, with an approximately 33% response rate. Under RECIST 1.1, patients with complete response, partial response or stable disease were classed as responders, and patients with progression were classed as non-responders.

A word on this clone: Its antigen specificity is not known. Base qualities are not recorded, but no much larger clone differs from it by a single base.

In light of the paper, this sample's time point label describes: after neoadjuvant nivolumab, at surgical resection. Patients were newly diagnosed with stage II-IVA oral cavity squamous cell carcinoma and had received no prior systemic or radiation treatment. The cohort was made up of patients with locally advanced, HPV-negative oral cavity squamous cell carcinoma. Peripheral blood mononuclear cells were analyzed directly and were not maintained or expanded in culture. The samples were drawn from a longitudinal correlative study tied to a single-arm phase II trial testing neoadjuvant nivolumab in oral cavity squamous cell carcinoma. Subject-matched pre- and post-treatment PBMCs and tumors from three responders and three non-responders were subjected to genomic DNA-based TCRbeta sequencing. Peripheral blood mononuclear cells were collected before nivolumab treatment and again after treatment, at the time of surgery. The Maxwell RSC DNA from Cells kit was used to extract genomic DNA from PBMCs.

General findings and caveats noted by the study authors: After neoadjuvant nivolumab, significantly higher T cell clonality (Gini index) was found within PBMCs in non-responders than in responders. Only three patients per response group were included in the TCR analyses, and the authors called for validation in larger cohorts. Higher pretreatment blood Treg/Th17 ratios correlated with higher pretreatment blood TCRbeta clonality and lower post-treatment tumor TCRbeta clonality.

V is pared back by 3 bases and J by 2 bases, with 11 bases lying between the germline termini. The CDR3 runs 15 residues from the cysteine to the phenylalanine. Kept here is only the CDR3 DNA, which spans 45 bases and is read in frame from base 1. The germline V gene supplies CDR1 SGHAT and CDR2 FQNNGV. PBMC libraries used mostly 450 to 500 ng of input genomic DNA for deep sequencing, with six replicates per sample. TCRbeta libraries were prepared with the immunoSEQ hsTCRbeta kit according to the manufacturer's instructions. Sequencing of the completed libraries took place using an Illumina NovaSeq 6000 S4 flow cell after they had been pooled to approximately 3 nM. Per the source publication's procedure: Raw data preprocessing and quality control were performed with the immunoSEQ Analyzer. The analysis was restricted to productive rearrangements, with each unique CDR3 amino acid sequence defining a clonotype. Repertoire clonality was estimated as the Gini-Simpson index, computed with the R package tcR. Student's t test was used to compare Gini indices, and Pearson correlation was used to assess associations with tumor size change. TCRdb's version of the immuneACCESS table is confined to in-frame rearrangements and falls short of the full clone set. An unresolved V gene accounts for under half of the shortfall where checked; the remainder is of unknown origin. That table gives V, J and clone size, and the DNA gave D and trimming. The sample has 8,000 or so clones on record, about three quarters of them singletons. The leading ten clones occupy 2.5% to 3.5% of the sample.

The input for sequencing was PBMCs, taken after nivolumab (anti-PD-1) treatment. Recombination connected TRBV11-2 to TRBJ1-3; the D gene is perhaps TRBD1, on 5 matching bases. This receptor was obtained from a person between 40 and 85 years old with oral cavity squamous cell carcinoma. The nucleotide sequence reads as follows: TGTGCCAGCAGCTTGTTCGAGGGGACTGGAAACACCATATATTTT. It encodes CASSLFEGTGNTIYF.